This T cell receptor beta chain is from a study of shared clonotypes between healthy human individuals (dated by TCRdb to the early 2020s). Context from the whole study: A couple of women and a few men aged 18 to 49 years were included in the cohort. For each donor, CD4 naive and CD4 memory were each given three plates, CD8 naive was given two plates, and CD8 memory was given one plate. Blood TCR repertoires of 5 or 6 healthy adults were deeply sequenced to estimate repertoire size and the extent of clonotype sharing between individuals. To increase sequencing depth and limit assay-specific biases, different laboratories used diverse techniques to prepare libraries and sequence TCR repertoires. Per donor, leukapheresis produced somewhere between about 0.85 and 9.5 billion PBMCs. Overall results and qualifications from the work: Pairwise subsampling indicated that sequencing depth was expected to affect the degree of clonotype sharing among donors. Naive subsets generally had larger estimated clonotype richness than memory subsets did. Because the study included only a small number of donors, the genetic and exposure-history diversity represented was limited. Across a few donors, roughly 5.1% of naive CD4, approximately 4% of naive CD8, approximately 2.5% of memory CD4, and approximately 0.4% of memory CD8 clonotypes were shared. Only blood was sampled, and tissue TCR repertoires likely differ from those in blood. Compared with non-shared clonotypes, the clonotypes found in all four sorted-subset donors had higher generation probabilities. Rarefaction of sorted-subset datasets indicated incomplete sequencing despite the large sequencing depth.

TCR CDR3 regions were amplified from genomic DNA by multiplex PCR using the deep immunoSEQ assay. Extracted genomic DNA from each cell subset was spread evenly across all wells of several immunoSEQ 96-well plates, with each plate serving as a replicate. For sorted subsets, each replicate PCR was loaded with 200 ng genomic DNA, equivalent to 25,000 to 30,000 T cell genomes. Purified libraries were quantified with a Qubit 3.0 fluorometer, sized on a Bioanalyzer 2100, and re-quantified with the KAPA Library Quantification kit. A separate single-read 150-cycle Illumina NextSeq 550 flow cell was used to sequence each immunoSEQ 96-well plate. Processing in the source paper ran as follows. Because the immunoSEQ output included only junctional sequences and no quality scores, the filtering could not be the same as the filtering used for full-length reads. Sequences were annotated with PyIR, a Python wrapper for IgBLAST v1.9, using IMGT germline references to assign V/J genes and CDR3. Reads were removed for weak V/J assignments (E-value above 1e-6), missing CDR3, stop codons, out-of-frame junctions, or ambiguous translated residues. A V3J clonotype was defined by an identical inferred V gene, J gene, and CDR3 amino acid sequence. Percentage overlap between repertoires was computed as shared unique clonotypes divided by the size of the smaller repertoire. Three approaches were used to assess repertoire richness: RTK rarefaction, the Chao1 estimator, and Recon v2.1 estimates of unobserved clonotypes. Generation probabilities for all TCRbeta clonotypes obtained by the gDNA method from a few donors were computed using OLGA. The table was pulled from immuneACCESS by TCRdb, which kept in-frame rearrangements only. Such tables lose some clones; where checked, under half of the loss comes from unresolved V genes, and the rest has no known cause. The D gene and trimming were derived from the DNA, and the V and J assignments and clone size from that table. The sample records roughly 1,500,000 clones, approximately 98% of which are singletons. 0.45% of the sample is taken by the ten largest.

A note on this clone: Its antigen is not yet known. Base qualities are not provided; no much larger clone lies one nucleotide away.

Healthy HIV-negative adults with no recently reported acute infections or vaccinations were included as donors. Every donor was a Caucasian adult living in Nashville, Tennessee, USA. CD4+ T cells were enriched by magnetic negative selection, after which naive cells were positively selected on CD45RA and the negative fraction was taken as the memory subset. Blood was collected by leukapheresis, and PBMCs were isolated by Ficoll-Histopaque density gradient centrifugation and then cryopreserved in liquid nitrogen vapor phase. Purity and quantity of every magnetically sorted T cell population were checked by analytical flow cytometry. Genomic DNA was isolated from each sorted fraction and quantified by UV absorbance on a Nanodrop 2000c. Input material: naive CD4+ T cells sorted from blood. Sample cell subset or site, as interpreted from the label and publication: CD45RA+ positively selected. This clonotype was sampled from a man aged 30 to 45 in good health.

The nucleotide sequence reads TGCAGCGCTGGGACTAGCGGGAGGATCGTACCAGCCAATGAGCAGTTCTTC. This translates into CSAGTSGRIVPANEQFF. The chain couples TRBV29-1 to TRBJ2-1; TRBD2 matches 15 bases in the middle. The CDR3 goes from the cysteine to the phenylalanine over 17 residues. The DNA shown is the 51-base CDR3, in frame from base 1. As encoded in the germline V gene, CDR1 is SQVTM while CDR2 is ANQGSEA. For this chain, trimming is 7 bases at the V end and 6 bases at the J end, and the number of junction bases without a gene match is 13.